This TCR beta chain was documented in a study of T-cell reconstitution after alpha-beta-depleted transplantation in children. This clonotype was counted many times. Its antigen is not known. Broader study findings: One year post-transplant, T-cell counts and diversity were largely derived from T cells produced anew. The study reportedly traced alpha-beta T cells about two months after transplant to several hundred expanded graft clones.

The CDR3 covers 16 residues. The germline CDR1 and CDR2 sequences are LGHNA and YNFKEQ. With 2 bases clipped from V and 1 base from J, the junction kept 6 bases outside the gene matches. Preparing the TCRbeta library involved the use of unique molecular identifiers. One entry per CDR3 protein results from TCRdb running MiXCR on the PCR reads. Of about 340,000 distinct CDR3 sequences listed, 15% to 20% are singletons. The chain uses TRBV4-2 and TRBJ2-3, with 7 bases lining up with TRBD1. The sample in question was PBMCs, mostly from graft donor cells, obtained 360 days after TCRalphabeta/CD19-depleted stem cell transplant. This receptor was identified in a male patient between 2 and 10 years old who had a stem cell transplant for acute lymphoblastic leukemia, so the T cells may come from the graft donor. The CDR3 region has the DNA TGTGCCAGCAGCCAATTGACAGGGCCCCGCACAGATACGCAGTATTTT. Protein sequence: CASSQLTGPRTDTQYF.